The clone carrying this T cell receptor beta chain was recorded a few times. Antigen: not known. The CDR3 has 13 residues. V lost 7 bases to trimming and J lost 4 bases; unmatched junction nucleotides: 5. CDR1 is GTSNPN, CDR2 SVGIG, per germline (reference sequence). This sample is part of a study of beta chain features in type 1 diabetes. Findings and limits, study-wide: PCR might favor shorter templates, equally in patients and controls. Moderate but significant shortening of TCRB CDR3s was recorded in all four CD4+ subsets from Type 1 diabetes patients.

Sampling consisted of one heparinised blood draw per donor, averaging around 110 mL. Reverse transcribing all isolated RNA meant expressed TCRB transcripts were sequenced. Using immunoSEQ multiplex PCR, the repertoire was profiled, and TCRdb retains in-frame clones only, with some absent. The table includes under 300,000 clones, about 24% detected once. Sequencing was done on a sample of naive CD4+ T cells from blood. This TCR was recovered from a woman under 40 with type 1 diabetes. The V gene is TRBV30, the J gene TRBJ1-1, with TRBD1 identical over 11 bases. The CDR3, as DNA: TGTGCCTCGGACAGGGGGCCGGGCACTGAAGCTTTCTTT. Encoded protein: CASDRGPGTEAFF.